The 28 T cell receptor beta chains below were found in one sample sequenced in a study of blood T cell repertoires in COVID-19. Using immunoSEQ multiplex PCR, the repertoire was profiled, and TCRdb retains in-frame clones only, with some absent. In the table there are about 220,000 clones, roughly 84% of which are singletons. Sequencing was performed on peripheral blood. Source of these receptors: a man aged 30-40 years with active or convalescent COVID-19.

This chain uses TRBV24-1 with TRBJ2-1; D is uncertain. Trimming took 2 bases from V and 3 from J, leaving 4 bases between them. Per germline, CDR1 KGHDR and CDR2 SFDVKD. The length of the CDR3 is 13 residues. CDR3 bases: TGTGCCACCAGTGATTCACACTACAATGAGCAGTTCTTC. It translates to CATSDSHYNEQFF.

This clone was picked up a small number of times. The chain is built from TRBV4-2 and TRBJ2-1; 12 nucleotides agree with TRBD2. CDR3 size: 16 residues. The germline V gene encodes CDR1 LGHNA and CDR2 YNFKEQ. With V trimmed by 4 bases and J by 9 bases, 10 bases remained unmatched. The CDR3 DNA reads as TGTGCCAGCAGCCCCCTCGGACTAGCGGGGTCGGGTGAGCAGTTCTTC. This gives the protein CASSPLGLAGSGEQFF.

This rearrangement joins TRBV18 to TRBJ2-7; D remains unclear. From germline, CDR1 is KGHSH and CDR2 LQKENI. With 4 bases removed from V and 7 bases from J, the gap between germline ends came to 8 bases. The CDR3 is 11 amino acids. The CDR3, as DNA: TGTGCCAGCTCACTCCTGAGGGAGCAGTACTTC. This gives the protein CASSLLREQYF.

V and J are TRBV6-2 or TRBV6-3 and TRBJ2-2; weak D call: TRBD1 (5 bases). The CDR3 runs to 14 residues. Germline loops: CDR1 MNHEY, CDR2 SVGEGT. The V gene lost 2 bases and the J gene lost 6 bases, with 10 bases spanning the gap. CDR3 residues: CASSYTRVSGELFF. For the CDR3, the DNA is TGTGCCAGCAGTTACACCAGGGTCTCCGGGGAGCTGTTTTTT.

The chain recombines TRBV25-1 with TRBJ2-1, with 8 bases matching TRBD2. CDR1 and CDR2 (germline): MGHDK, SYGVNS. The CDR3 spans 14 residues. V shed 4 bases, J shed 9 bases, and the junction held 8 bases outside the gene matches. CDR3 protein: CASSGPGGPSEQFF. CDR3 in DNA: TGTGCCAGCAGTGGTCCGGGAGGGCCTAGTGAGCAGTTCTTC.

This clone has just one count. This sequence joins TRBV14 and TRBJ2-1, with TRBD2 identical over 10 bases. The V segment lost 4 bases and the J segment 9 bases; nucleotides outside the gene matches: 9. This CDR3 has 15 residues. CDR1 is SGHDN and CDR2 is FVKESK in the germline V gene. DNA for the CDR3: TGTGCCAGCAGCCGAGACTTTAGCGGGGGGAGTGAGCAGTTCTTC. This gives the protein CASSRDFSGGSEQFF. Based on the CDR3 plus reference TRBV14 and TRBJ2-1, the full variable domain is EAGVTQFPSHSVIEKGQTVTLRCDPISGHDNLYWYRRVMGKEIKFLLHFVKESKQDESGMPNNRFLAERTGGTYSTLKVQPAELEDSGVYFCASSRDFSGGSEQFFGPGTRLTVL.

The chain uses TRBV28 and TRBJ1-2, with 11 bases matching TRBD1. CDR1 and CDR2 from the germline V gene are MDHEN and SYDVKM. The CDR3 has 17 residues. The V gene end was trimmed by 2 bases and the J gene end by 7 bases; junction bases not matched to a gene: 12. The DNA for the CDR3 is TGTGCCAGCAGTTTAGCGATGGGGACAGGGGGTGTGGGTGGCTACACCTTC. This translates into CASSLAMGTGGVGGYTF.

The chain carries TRBV6-1 and TRBJ2-2, with D maybe TRBD2 (6 bases). CDR3 length equals 15 residues. V lost 1 base and J lost 4, with 10 bases in between. Germline values: CDR1 MNHNS, CDR2 SASEGT. The DNA of the CDR3 is TGTGCCAGCAGTGAAGACGCCGGGGGCACCGGGGAGCTGTTTTTT. It translates to CASSEDAGGTGELFF.

The J gene is TRBJ2-1, the V gene TRBV7-9; the match to TRBD2 covers 12 bases. With V trimmed by 5 bases and J by 3 bases, 8 bases remained unmatched. The CDR3 has 17 residues. CDR1 and CDR2 from the germline V gene are SEHNR and FQNEAQ (reference sequence). The chain's CDR3 is CASSGASGRALYNEQFF. As DNA, the CDR3 is TGTGCCAGCAGCGGAGCTAGCGGGAGGGCTCTCTACAATGAGCAGTTCTTC.

This chain links TRBV18 with TRBJ1-2; 8 bases are shared with TRBD1. CDR3 length equals 15 residues. The V gene's germline CDR1 is KGHSH and CDR2 LQKENI. V lost 5 bases to trimming and J lost 4 bases; unmatched junction nucleotides: 9. This CDR3 is CASSADRVLRYGYTF. CDR3 sequence (DNA): TGTGCCAGCTCAGCGGACAGGGTCTTGCGCTATGGCTACACCTTC.

The gene calls are TRBV21-1 and TRBJ1-3. TRBV21-1 is flagged as a pseudogene. CDR3 length: 14 residues. CDR3 amino acids: CASSKARGGNTIYF. The CDR3 DNA is TGTGCCAGCAGCAAAGCCCGGGGAGGAAACACCATATATTTT.

The V and J genes are TRBV28 and TRBJ1-2; 7 bases are a match to TRBD1. Losses at the gene ends were 5 bases for V and 4 bases for J; bases not matched to a gene: 13. From germline, CDR1 is MDHEN and CDR2 SYDVKM. The CDR3 is 16 amino acids. The DNA of the CDR3 is TGTGCCAGCAGTCCTTATGAGGGCAGGGGGTCCTATGGCTACACCTTC. The encoded protein is CASSPYEGRGSYGYTF.

V is TRBV19 and J is TRBJ1-5, with TRBD1 matching over 7 bases. Germline V gene data show CDR1 as LNHDA and CDR2 as SQIVND (reference sequence). The CDR3 runs 15 residues. J was trimmed by 3 bases and V by 7 bases; bases with no gene match: 9. The CDR3 reads CASMRGQPNNQPQHF. CDR3 DNA sequence: TGTGCCAGTATGAGGGGGCAGCCGAACAATCAGCCCCAGCATTTT. The complete variable domain, with remaining parts taken from reference TRBV19 and TRBJ1-5, reads DGGITQSPKYLFRKEGQNVTLSCEQNLNHDAMYWYRQDPGQGLRLIYYSQIVNDFQKGDIAEGYSVSREKKESFPLTVTSAQKNPTAFYLCASMRGQPNNQPQHFGDGTRLSIL.

This sequence joins TRBV5-4 and TRBJ1-4, with a weak D call TRBD1 (5 bases). The CDR3 spans 12 residues. Deletions cut 7 bases from V and 8 bases from J, with 12 bases between. Germline CDR1 reads SGHNT; CDR2 reads YYREEE (reference sequence). The chain's CDR3 is CASRGNGEKLFF. The CDR3 DNA reads TGTGCCAGCCGGGGGAACGGGGAAAAACTGTTTTTT. Filled out from reference TRBV5-4 and TRBJ1-4, the complete variable domain reads ETGVTQSPTHLIKTRGQQVTLRCSSQSGHNTVSWYQQALGQGPQFIFQYYREEENGRGNFPPRFSGLQFPNYSSELNVNALELDDSALYLCASRGNGEKLFFGSGTQLSVL.

The rearrangement links TRBV6-5 to TRBJ2-7; no clear D. CDR3 length: 15 residues. V was shortened by 4 bases and J by 1 base, with 14 bases between the two germline ends. CDR1 MNHEY and CDR2 SVGAGI come from the germline V gene. The DNA of the CDR3 is TGTGCCAGCAGTTTATACACCCACCAATCCTACGAGCAGTACTTC. Amino acids: CASSLYTHQSYEQYF.

This rearrangement joins TRBV11-3 to TRBJ2-2; unclear D gene. Trimming removed 3 bases at V and 0 bases at J, with 5 bases between. The CDR3 sequence is 14 residues long. From germline, CDR1 is SGHNT and CDR2 YENEEA. CDR3 coding DNA: TGTGCCAGCAGCTTCGGAGCGAACACCGGGGAGCTGTTTTTT. Translated: CASSFGANTGELFF.

V gene TRBV18 combines with J gene TRBJ1-1; D is unresolved. Germline lookup yields CDR1 KGHSH and CDR2 LQKENI. This CDR3 region has 14 residues. With 6 bases removed from V and 3 bases from J, the gap between germline ends came to 14 bases. The CDR3 DNA sequence: TGTGCCAGCTCCCCCCATCCCTCGGACACTGAAGCTTTCTTT. The encoded protein is CASSPHPSDTEAFF.

The chain combines TRBV29-1 with TRBJ2-2; 10 positions agree with TRBD2. V lost 5 bases, J lost 3 bases, and 6 bases stayed unmatched. Germline CDR1 SQVTM, CDR2 ANQGSEA. CDR3 length: 15 amino acids. CDR3 coding DNA: TGCAGCGTTCCTCGGACTAGCGGAGACACCGGGGAGCTGTTTTTT. This encodes CSVPRTSGDTGELFF.

This clone was counted a few times. The rearrangement links TRBV5-4 to TRBJ1-4; the D gene is possibly TRBD1 (5 bases). V lost 2 bases to trimming and J lost 7 bases, with 18 bases between them. The CDR3 loop spans 16 amino acids. Germline V CDR1 and CDR2: SGHNT, YYREEE (reference sequence). CDR3 in amino acids: CASSLQLPTQGEKLFF. DNA of the CDR3: TGTGCCAGCAGCTTACAGCTCCCCACGCAGGGTGAAAAACTGTTTTTT.

This clone appeared a single time. The chain links TRBV6-5 to TRBJ1-5; tentative D call: TRBD1 (5 bases). Trimming left V 7 bases short and J 0 bases short, with 10 bases between. CDR1 and CDR2 from the germline V gene are MNHEY and SVGAGI. CDR3 length: 14 residues. The CDR3 bases are TGTGCCAGCATCAGGGTCTATAGCAATCAGCCCCAGCATTTT. Protein product: CASIRVYSNQPQHF.

The gene calls are TRBV11-2 and TRBJ2-1; 13 nucleotides agree with TRBD2. Germline V gives CDR1 SGHAT, CDR2 FQNNGV. This CDR3 contains 15 residues. The ends lost 1 base at V and 9 bases at J; junction bases unmatched: 3. Written as DNA, the CDR3 is TGTGCCAGCAGCTTAGGGACTAGCGGGAGATCTGAGCAGTTCTTC. Protein product: CASSLGTSGRSEQFF.

This chain links TRBV19 with TRBJ1-2; the match to TRBD1 covers 9 bases. After removal of 4 bases from V and 9 bases from J, the junction contained 12 bases not matched to a gene. This CDR3 has 15 amino acids. The germline V gene has CDR1 LNHDA and CDR2 SQIVND (reference sequence). CDR3 loop: CASSTLSLGTGRYTF. As DNA, the CDR3 is TGTGCCAGTAGTACTTTATCCCTCGGGACAGGGCGCTACACCTTC.

The chain carries TRBV7-2 and TRBJ1-6; 9 bases are shared with TRBD1. The CDR3 is made up of 15 amino acids. Trimming cost V 6 bases and J 7 bases; bases outside gene matches: 7. CDR1 is SGHTA, CDR2 FQGNSA, per germline. The CDR3 sequence: CASRLGTGINSPLHF. DNA for the CDR3: TGTGCCAGCAGACTAGGGACAGGGATAAATTCACCCCTCCACTTT.

The rearrangement uses TRBV7-2 and TRBJ1-1, with TRBD1 as a possible D gene (5 bases). Germline CDR1 reads SGHTA; CDR2 reads FQGNSA. There are 13 residues in the CDR3. Trimming took 5 bases from V and 4 from J, leaving 11 bases between them. The CDR3 bases are TGTGCCAGCAGCGCAGGGTTGGTCACTGAAGCTTTCTTT. Encoded protein: CASSAGLVTEAFF.

CDR3 amino acids: CASKNFGTGDTEAFF. CDR3 coding DNA: TGTGCCAGCAAAAACTTCGGTACAGGGGACACTGAAGCTTTCTTT. The chain uses TRBV2 and TRBJ1-1, with 7 bases fitting TRBD1. The CDR3 covers 15 residues. CDR1 and CDR2 (germline): SNHLY, FYNNEI. Germline trimming cut 7 bases from V and 3 bases from J; bases unmatched to any gene: 11.

The rearrangement joins TRBV6-5 to TRBJ2-3, with a tentative D call TRBD1 (6 bases). Between the trimmed V and J ends, which lost 2 bases and 4 bases, there was a span of 13 bases. CDR1 is MNHEY and CDR2 is SVGAGI in the germline V gene. CDR3 length equals 15 residues. CDR3 protein: CASSYDRPGADTQYF. The CDR3 nucleotides read TGTGCCAGCAGTTACGACAGGCCCGGGGCAGATACGCAGTATTTT.

The chain uses TRBV5-1 and TRBJ2-3; the D gene is possibly TRBD2 (6 bases). In germline, CDR1 is SGHRS, CDR2 YFSETQ. The CDR3 totals 15 residues. Trimming took off 4 bases at V and 8 bases at J, with 20 bases between the two ends. The DNA of the CDR3 is TGCGCCAGCAGCCCCTCCGCAGGGCGGGGAGTTACGCAGTATTTT. Its protein product is CASSPSAGRGVTQYF.

V usage is TRBV5-6 and J usage is TRBJ2-7; D call uncertain. This CDR3 comprises 15 residues. V was clipped by 2 bases and J by 3 bases, with 15 bases between them. Germline V gives CDR1 SGHDT, CDR2 YYEEEE. CDR3 amino acids: CASSLVPSPGYEQYF. The CDR3 DNA reads as TGTGCCAGCAGCTTAGTTCCAAGCCCGGGCTACGAGCAGTACTTC.